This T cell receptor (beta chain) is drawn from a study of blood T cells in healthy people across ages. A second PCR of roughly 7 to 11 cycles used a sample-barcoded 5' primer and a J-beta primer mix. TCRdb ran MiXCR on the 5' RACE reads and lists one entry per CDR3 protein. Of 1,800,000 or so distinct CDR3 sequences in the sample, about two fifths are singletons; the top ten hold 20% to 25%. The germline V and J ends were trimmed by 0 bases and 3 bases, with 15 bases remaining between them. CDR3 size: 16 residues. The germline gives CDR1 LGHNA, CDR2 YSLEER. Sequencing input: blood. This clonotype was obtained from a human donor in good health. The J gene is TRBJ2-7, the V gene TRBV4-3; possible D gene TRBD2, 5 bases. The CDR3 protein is CASSQDSDGSNYEQYF. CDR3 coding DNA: TGCGCCAGCAGCCAAGATAGCGACGGATCGAACTACGAGCAGTACTTC.